These T cell receptor beta chains were read from a single sample in a study of cytomegalovirus exposure and HLA in healthy donors. Assay: immunoSEQ multiplex PCR; the TCRdb copy retains only in-frame clones and omits some. The table lists about 140,000 clones, 65% to 70% of them singletons. Sample: PBMCs. Receptor source: a man aged 25 to 40 in good health and CMV-seropositive. Each CDR3 is given with its conserved first and last residue. The D gene is left open where the match is weak. Only some rows state a clone size, as once, few, many or a class for expanded clones.

J	V	size	D	DNA	CDR3
TRBJ2-1	TRBV5-1	-	-	TGCGCCAGCAGCTTGGATATTACGGGAGCGGGTGACAATGAGCAGTTCTTC	CASSLDITGAGDNEQFF
TRBJ2-3	TRBV7-9	few	TRBD1	TGTGCCAGCAGCTTAAGACAGGGAAGCGCAGATACGCAGTATTTT	CASSLRQGSADTQYF
TRBJ1-4	TRBV27	once	-	TGTGCCAGCAGTTTTTTCCAGGGTAATGAAAAACTGTTTTTT	CASSFFQGNEKLFF
TRBJ1-5	TRBV7-9	-	TRBD1	TGTGCCAGCAGCTTAGACGGGACAGGGCATCAGCCCCAGCATTTT	CASSLDGTGHQPQHF
TRBJ2-1	TRBV6-5	-	-	TGTGCCAGCAGCCCCCCGCCAGGAACGGGGGAGCAGTTCTTC	CASSPPPGTGEQFF
TRBJ2-6	TRBV15	-	-	TGTGCCACCAGCCCTACAGGTACTGGGGCCAACGTCCTGACTTTC	CATSPTGTGANVLTF
TRBJ2-1	TRBV7-6	-	TRBD2	TGTGCCAGCAGCTCAGGACTGACCGGGACTAGCGGGAGGAAGTCCTACAATGAGCAGTTCTTC	CASSSGLTGTSGRKSYNEQFF
TRBJ2-3	TRBV5-1	few	TRBD2	TGCGCCAGCAGCTTGGGACTAGCGGGAGGGAGGACAGATACGCAGTATTTT	CASSLGLAGGRTDTQYF
TRBJ1-4	TRBV19	few	-	TGTGCCAGTAGTCGATTAACAGGGTCCCGCGAAAAACTGTTTTTT	CASSRLTGSREKLFF
TRBJ2-2	TRBV7-3	-	TRBD2	TGTGCCAGCAGCTCCGGGACTAGCGGGGAGCTGTTTTTT	CASSSGTSGELFF
TRBJ1-2	TRBV19	-	-	TGTGCCAGTAGTAGCCCCCGGGGCTCCCCGGGGGGTGGCTACACCTTC	CASSSPRGSPGGGYTF
TRBJ1-1	TRBV30	-	-	TGTGCCGAGGACACAGGTGGGGACACTGAAGCTTTCTTT	CAEDTGGDTEAFF
TRBJ2-1	TRBV5-5	-	-	TGTGCCAGCAGCTTGGAAGGGAGGACCAATGAGCAGTTCTTC	CASSLEGRTNEQFF
TRBJ2-5	TRBV6-5	-	-	TGTGCCAGCAGTAGTCTCGAGGGAGAGACCCAGTACTTC	CASSSLEGETQYF
TRBJ1-1	TRBV18	-	-	TGTGCCAGCTCACCACCCCCGGGGGGGAACACTGAAGCTTTCTTT	CASSPPPGGNTEAFF